The following is a TCR beta chain sequence with its context. This clone was detected a few times. What antigen it recognizes has not been identified. Base qualities were left out, and no much larger clone turns up one base away. Genomic DNA was extracted from sorted cells for sequencing of the TCRbeta CDR3 region. The immunoSEQ Assay was used for sequencing of TCRbeta CDR3 regions. TCRdb carries this immuneACCESS record with in-frame sequences only. Its versions omit some clonotypes, under half of them owing to an unresolved V gene in the studies checked, with the rest unexplained. For this sample the table gives more than 50,000 clones, of which about 89% were detected only once. The top ten constitute 5% to 6% of the sample. This sample was taken from a study of OX40 agonist ivuxolimab in advanced cancers. In terms of the full investigation: Ivuxolimab, which targeted the costimulatory receptor OX40 (CD134), was an agonistic, fully human IgG2 monoclonal antibody. Intravenous ivuxolimab was administered to patients every 2 weeks at six dose levels: 0.01, 0.1, 0.3, 1.5, 3 and 10 mg/kg. Among the approximately 54 dose-escalation patients, around 20 had hepatocellular carcinoma, 15 melanoma, 9 renal cell carcinoma and 9 head and neck cancer. A male proportion of approximately 83% and a mean age of about 60 years, ranging from about 23 to 90, were recorded for the dose-escalation cohort. Patients were allowed to have had prior anti-PD-1, anti-PD-L1 or anti-CTLA-4 therapy, and more than 30% of the dose-escalation patients had previously received checkpoint inhibitors. Partial responses were achieved by three dose-escalation patients, of whom one had hepatocellular carcinoma and two had cutaneous melanoma. The purpose of peripheral TCRbeta sequencing was to test whether ivuxolimab changed TCR sequence diversity and led to clonal T-cell expansion. The paper describes the monotherapy dose-escalation part (N ≈ 51 patients) of the phase I trial of ivuxolimab.

Broad study findings and their caveats: In partial responders in the 0.1-3.0 mg/kg groups, normalized peripheral clonal expansion was found to be among the lowest, especially among CD8+ T cells. After ivuxolimab, CD8+ T cells had more expanded clones than CD4+ T cells on average. The antigen specificity of the clonally expanded peripheral T cells was not determined. Low levels of normalized T-cell clonal expansion were also shown by some nonresponding patients. Clonal expansion of both CD4+ and CD8+ blood T cells was observed from baseline to week 6 at doses 0.1 to 3.0 mg/kg.

The trial excluded patients who had a history of autoimmune disease or who were on systemic immunosuppression. Peripheral blood for TCR sequencing was collected from all dose cohorts at baseline, on cycle 4 day 1, and on cycle 7 day 1. The samples were taken from a phase I, first-in-human, multicenter, open-label dose-escalation trial of ivuxolimab. Adults with locally advanced or metastatic melanoma, renal cell, hepatocellular, or head and neck squamous cell carcinoma were enrolled in the trial. Before TCR sequencing, CD4+ and CD8+ T cells were separately sorted from peripheral blood. This clonotype was sampled from an adult with an advanced solid tumor such as melanoma, head and neck, liver or kidney cancer. This specimen was CD4+ or CD8+ T cells sorted from blood, taken in a trial of the OX40 agonist ivuxolimab.

Here the CDR3 is given as CASSQGVLPGLPKNEQYF. The DNA reads as follows: TGCGCCAGCAGCCAAGGCGTTCTACCGGGACTTCCCAAAAACGAGCAGTACTTC. This chain joins TRBV4-1 to TRBJ2-7; the D gene is possibly TRBD2, with 6 bases matching. Reading the germline V gene gives CDR1 MGHRA and CDR2 YSYEKL. V sheds 1 base and J sheds 5 bases, leaving 24 bases between their ends. Including the terminal cysteine and phenylalanine, the CDR3 comprises 18 residues. Only the CDR3 region is kept as DNA, spanning 54 bases read in frame from base 1.